Below are 27 T cell receptor beta chains sequenced from a single sample in a study of naive and memory T cell subsets. General observations from the study: Possibly reflecting memory cells re-expressing CD45RA, a few larger clonotypes occurred in naive repertoires, especially CD8.

Their recognized antigens are unknown. Two oligonucleotides, mixed equimolar, formed the beta constant-region primer covering TRBC1 and TRBC2. Nested alpha and beta constant-region primers with the SP2 primer drove four PCR rounds on ligated cDNA. MiXCR, applied by TCRdb to the UMI-ligation and nested PCR reads, yields one record per CDR3 protein. The repertoire has 140,000 to 150,000 distinct CDR3 sequences, roughly 22% of them found once; the top ten carry over 0.09%. The specimen sequenced was naive CD4+ T cells from blood. All receptors derive from a human donor in good health.

This clonotype appeared many times. V gene TRBV11-3 combines with J gene TRBJ2-7; 7 positions agree with TRBD1. The CDR3 spans 14 residues. Losses at the gene ends were 4 bases for V and 5 bases for J; bases not matched to a gene: 8. Per the germline V gene, CDR1 is SGHNT and CDR2 is YENEEA. CDR3: CASSSSTGLDEQYF. The CDR3 coding sequence is TGTGCCAGCAGCTCCTCGACAGGGCTGGACGAGCAGTACTTC.

The genes are TRBV6-5 and TRBJ2-5; 7 bases align to TRBD1. V gave up 0 bases and J gave up 2 bases; unmatched junction bases: 12. Germline CDR1 is MNHEY and CDR2 is SVGAGI. The CDR3 is made up of 18 amino acids. CDR3 in DNA: TGTGCCAGCAGTTACTCGAATATGAAGGCAGGGGGTCAAGAGACCCAGTACTTC. Its translation is CASSYSNMKAGGQETQYF.

The chain couples TRBV28 to TRBJ2-7; the D is unclear. Trimming took 5 bases from V and 2 from J, leaving 10 bases between them. Germline V gene data show CDR1 as MDHEN and CDR2 as SYDVKM. This CDR3 contains 13 residues. Here the CDR3 reads CASSGRDPYEQYF. In DNA, the CDR3 is TGTGCCAGCAGTGGTAGGGATCCCTACGAGCAGTACTTC.

The chain is built from TRBV6-1 and TRBJ2-7; D gene ambiguous. V lost 5 bases to trimming and J lost 0 bases, with 14 bases between them. This CDR3 has 15 residues. CDR1 is MNHNS, CDR2 SASEGT, per germline. The CDR3 nucleotides are TGTGCCAGCAGTATTGCCGGAAGAAGCTCCTACGAGCAGTACTTC. Translating gives CASSIAGRSSYEQYF.

This clonotype was observed a handful of times. The V and J genes are TRBV5-1 and TRBJ2-5; a possible D gene is TRBD1 (5 bases). The germline V gene encodes CDR1 SGHRS and CDR2 YFSETQ. V dropped 1 base and J dropped 1 base, with 11 bases sitting between them. CDR3 size: 15 residues. In DNA form, the CDR3 reads TGCGCCAGCAGCTTGCAACCAACAGGCCAAGAGACCCAGTACTTC. Amino acid sequence: CASSLQPTGQETQYF.

There are many counts of this clonotype. This chain uses TRBV20-1 with TRBJ2-1; 15 bases match TRBD2. V lost 0 bases and J lost 7; bases outside the gene matches: 13. Per the germline V gene, CDR1 is DFQATT and CDR2 is SNEGSKA (reference sequence). The CDR3 loop spans 19 amino acids. CDR3 sequence: CSARDWSLGLAGGRNEQFF. Written as DNA, the CDR3 is TGCAGTGCTAGAGATTGGTCTCTAGGACTAGCGGGAGGGCGGAATGAGCAGTTCTTC.

This clonotype was seen a few times. This chain links TRBV4-1 with TRBJ2-1; D perhaps matches TRBD2 (6 bases). Between the trimmed V and J ends, which lost 4 bases and 5 bases, there was a span of 15 bases. The CDR3 consists of 15 residues. In germline, CDR1 is MGHRA, CDR2 YSYEKL. The chain's CDR3 is CASSPMRDGNNEQFF. CDR3 sequence (DNA): TGCGCCAGCAGCCCGATGCGGGACGGCAACAATGAGCAGTTCTTC.

This clonotype showed up just a few times. This sequence joins TRBV20-1 and TRBJ2-3; 9 bases match TRBD2. The trim removed 7 bases at V and 2 bases at J, leaving 7 bases unmatched. The germline gives CDR1 DFQATT, CDR2 SNEGSKA (reference sequence). This CDR3 is 14 amino acids long. The CDR3 spells CSVPAGGPTDTQYF. The CDR3 DNA reads as TGCAGTGTCCCAGCGGGAGGCCCCACAGATACGCAGTATTTT.

This clonotype was seen a handful of times. V is TRBV13 and J is TRBJ2-7, with D hard to call. The CDR3 contains 15 residues. Per germline, CDR1 PRHDT and CDR2 FYEKMQ (reference sequence). V was pared by 5 bases and J by 7 bases, with 21 bases between. The CDR3, as DNA: TGTGCCAGCAGCCCACCGGCCGGGCCTCCCCAAGAGCAGTACTTC. Its protein product is CASSPPAGPPQEQYF.

This clonotype came up many times. This chain joins TRBV20-1 and TRBJ1-5; 10 bases align to TRBD1. Germline V gives CDR1 DFQATT, CDR2 SNEGSKA (reference sequence). Unmatched junction bases numbered 9, after V lost 0 bases and J lost 7 bases. The CDR3 is 16 residues long. This CDR3 reads CSARDLWGTGVQPQHF. DNA of the CDR3: TGCAGTGCTAGAGATTTGTGGGGGACAGGGGTCCAGCCCCAGCATTTT.

The chain uses TRBV7-9 and TRBJ2-6; D gene unclear. The germline CDR1 and CDR2 sequences are SEHNR and FQNEAQ (reference sequence). V was clipped by 5 bases and J by 4 bases, with 12 bases between them. CDR3 size: 15 residues. This CDR3 reads CASSPQLLGANVLTF. CDR3 bases: TGTGCCAGCAGCCCACAGCTCTTGGGGGCCAACGTCCTGACTTTC. Complete variable domain (other parts from reference TRBV7-9 and TRBJ2-6): DTGVSQNPRHKITKRGQNVTFRCDPISEHNRLYWYRQTLGQGPEFLTYFQNEAQLEKSRLLSDRFSAERPKGSFSTLEIQRTEQGDSAMYLCASSPQLLGANVLTFGAGSRLTVL.

The chain uses TRBV2 and TRBJ1-5; 7 nucleotides align to TRBD1. Losses at the gene ends were 7 bases for V and 8 bases for J; bases not matched to a gene: 8. The CDR3 is 13 amino acids. CDR1 is SNHLY, CDR2 FYNNEI, per germline. For the CDR3, the DNA is TGTGCCAGCACAATAAACAGGGGAGAGCCCCAGCATTTT. Residues: CASTINRGEPQHF. Looking up the rest from reference TRBV2 and TRBJ1-5 gives the full variable domain: EPEVTQTPSHQVTQMGQEVILRCVPISNHLYFYWYRQILGQKVEFLVSFYNNEISEKSEIFDDQFSVERPDGSNFTLKIRSTKLEDSAMYFCASTINRGEPQHFGDGTRLSIL.

The chain combines TRBV6-6 with TRBJ2-7, with TRBD2 as a possible D gene (5 bases). Trimming took 5 bases from V and 3 from J, leaving 11 bases between them. CDR1 is MNHNY and CDR2 is SVGAGI in the germline V gene (reference sequence). This CDR3 has 13 amino acids. Here the CDR3 DNA reads TGTGCCAGCAGTCCACGGGATAACTACGAGCAGTACTTC. Its protein product is CASSPRDNYEQYF.

This clonotype was seen a few times. V is TRBV9 and J is TRBJ2-5; D gene ambiguous. V was shortened by 0 bases and J by 0 bases, with 6 bases between the two germline ends. The CDR3 is 14 residues long. Germline CDR1 is SGDLS and CDR2 is YYNGEE. This CDR3 reads CASSVGGNQETQYF. The DNA for the CDR3 is TGTGCCAGCAGCGTAGGTGGTAACCAAGAGACCCAGTACTTC.

This clonotype was seen only once. V is TRBV28 and J is TRBJ2-5; unclear D gene. Trimming shortened V by 0 bases and J by 6 bases, and 11 bases separated the two germline ends. The CDR3 runs 14 residues. CDR1 is MDHEN, CDR2 SYDVKM, per germline. CDR3 in DNA: TGTGCCAGCAGTTTATGGCAGGCTAGGCAGACCCAGTACTTC. This codes for CASSLWQARQTQYF.

This clonotype appeared a few times. This sequence joins TRBV29-1 and TRBJ2-5, with D possibly being TRBD1 or TRBD2 (5 bases each). Germline assignment: CDR1 SQVTM and CDR2 ANQGSEA. The CDR3 covers 15 residues. Trimming cost V 3 bases and J 1 base, with 15 bases left between them. Here the CDR3 DNA reads TGCAGCGTTGAGTCTTTGGGACCATTCCAAGAGACCCAGTACTTC. It yields the protein CSVESLGPFQETQYF. The variable domain in full, with the rest retrieved from reference TRBV29-1 and TRBJ2-5, is SAVISQKPSRDICQRGTSLTIQCQVDSQVTMMFWYRQQPGQSLTLIATANQGSEATYESGFVIDKFPISRPNLTFSTLTVSNMSPEDSSIYLCSVESLGPFQETQYFGPGTRLLVL.

The count of this clonotype is one. The genes are TRBV6-1 and TRBJ1-5; TRBD1 or TRBD2 may be the D gene (5 bases each). The assigned J gene may be wrong: the sequence end matches TRBJ2-3 better. The CDR3 length is 13 residues. Per germline, CDR1 MNHNS and CDR2 SASEGT. The CDR3 region has the DNA TGTGCCAGCACCCTGATGGGGGATCAGCCCCAGTATTTT. It encodes CASTLMGDQPQYF.

This clonotype occurred a few times. The chain combines TRBV5-1 with TRBJ2-2; D possibly corresponds to TRBD1 (6 bases). The CDR3 runs 16 residues. The V end was cut by 0 bases, the J end by 1 base, with 10 bases between. CDR1 is SGHRS, CDR2 YFSETQ, per germline. The CDR3 sequence: CASSLGQGLNTGELFF. The CDR3 nucleotides read TGCGCCAGCAGCTTGGGCCAGGGGTTGAACACCGGGGAGCTGTTTTTT.

The chain combines TRBV3-1 with TRBJ2-4; D is unresolved. Germline loops: CDR1 LGHDT, CDR2 YNNKEL (reference sequence). This CDR3 is built from 13 residues. Deletions cut 4 bases from V and 10 bases from J, with 14 bases between. DNA of the CDR3: TGTGCCAGCAGCCCTCGGGCTGCTGGGATTCAGTACTTC. It codes for CASSPRAAGIQYF.

This clonotype was seen more than once but under ten times. The chain recombines TRBV4-1 with TRBJ2-1; 10 bases align to TRBD2. This CDR3 is 17 amino acids long. V shed 0 bases, J shed 2 bases, and the junction held 4 bases outside the gene matches. Looked up from germline, CDR1 is MGHRA and CDR2 is YSYEKL. The CDR3 spells CASSQERLAGAYNEQFF. The CDR3 coding sequence is TGCGCCAGCAGCCAAGAAAGGCTAGCGGGAGCCTACAATGAGCAGTTCTTC.

This clonotype occurred a few times. The rearrangement joins TRBV18 to TRBJ2-1; 9 bases are a match to TRBD2. This CDR3 comprises 16 residues. In germline, CDR1 is KGHSH, CDR2 LQKENI. Trimming cost V 4 bases and J 8 bases; bases outside gene matches: 12. CDR3 amino acids: CASSLGHAGGRDEQFF. The CDR3 coding sequence is TGTGCCAGCTCACTAGGGCACGCGGGAGGGCGAGATGAGCAGTTCTTC.

This clonotype was detected ten times or more. The genes are TRBV10-1 and TRBJ2-3; 10 positions match TRBD1. V lost 3 bases and J lost 4; bases outside the gene matches: 4. The CDR3 has 15 amino acids. The germline V gene has CDR1 WNHNN and CDR2 SYGVQD (reference sequence). CDR3 region: CASSDCDRGPDTQYF. The CDR3 bases are TGCGCCAGCAGTGACTGCGACAGGGGGCCAGATACGCAGTATTTT.

The chain has TRBV30 and TRBJ1-4; D gene uncertain. V lost 6 bases and J 8 bases, leaving 19 bases between the germline ends. The CDR3 runs to 14 residues. Per germline, CDR1 GTSNPN and CDR2 SVGIG (reference sequence). CDR3 sequence reads: CACAPQRLKEKLFF. As DNA, the CDR3 is TGTGCCTGCGCCCCTCAGAGACTCAAAGAAAAACTGTTTTTT. Full variable domain (outside the CDR3, taken from reference TRBV30 and TRBJ1-4): SQTIHQWPATLVQPVGSPLSLECTVEGTSNPNLYWYRQAAGRGLQLLFYSVGIGQISSEVPQNLSASRPQDRQFILSSKKLLLSDSGFYLCACAPQRLKEKLFFGSGTQLSVL.

In its sample, this clonotype was seen a few times. The V call is TRBV30, the J call TRBJ1-5; possible D gene TRBD1, 5 bases. The germline CDR1 and CDR2 sequences are GTSNPN and SVGIG (reference sequence). The CDR3 loop spans 16 amino acids. The V and J ends lost 2 bases and 6 bases respectively, with 20 bases between them. CDR3 amino acids: CAWSIPLRGGSQPQHF. The CDR3 nucleotides read TGTGCCTGGAGTATCCCCTTGAGGGGCGGCAGTCAGCCCCAGCATTTT.

V gene TRBV9 combines with J gene TRBJ2-6, with TRBD1 matching 10 bases. CDR1 and CDR2 (germline): SGDLS, YYNGEE. This CDR3 is 18 amino acids long. J lost 1 base, V lost 1 base, and 5 bases had no gene match. This chain's CDR3 is CASSVSGQGLSGANVLTF. CDR3 in DNA: TGTGCCAGCAGCGTATCGGGACAGGGGCTATCTGGGGCCAACGTCCTGACTTTC.

Only a few counts were recorded for this clonotype. The genes are TRBV30 and TRBJ2-3; no clear D. Looked up from germline, CDR1 is GTSNPN and CDR2 is SVGIG (reference sequence). The CDR3 consists of 14 residues. V gave up 2 bases and J gave up 4 bases, with 13 bases separating them. The CDR3 spells CAWSRVSVADTQYF. The CDR3 nucleotides are TGTGCCTGGAGTAGGGTGTCGGTGGCAGATACGCAGTATTTT.

The chain couples TRBV12-3 or TRBV12-4 to TRBJ2-5; D ambiguous. V was shortened by 5 bases and J by 5 bases, with 15 bases between the two germline ends. This CDR3 comprises 14 residues. CDR3 sequence (DNA): TGTGCCAGCAGTCCCCGTCAGCTTTCGGAGACCCAGTACTTC. It encodes CASSPRQLSETQYF.